These 25 T cell receptor beta chains came from one sample sequenced in a study of OX40 agonist ivuxolimab in advanced cancers. TCRdb's copy holds only in-frame clones and misses some; the assay was immunoSEQ multiplex PCR. The sample has around 34,000 clones, 79% seen once. This sample comprised CD4+ or CD8+ T cells sorted from blood, obtained in a trial of the OX40 agonist ivuxolimab. All receptors come from an adult with an advanced solid tumor such as melanoma, head and neck, liver or kidney cancer.

This chain connects TRBV6-5 to TRBJ2-7; tentatively, D is TRBD1 (5 bases). Trimming took 1 base from V and 1 from J, leaving 14 bases between them. The CDR3 runs to 16 residues. CDR1 and CDR2 from the germline V gene are MNHEY and SVGAGI. The CDR3 DNA reads as TGTGCCAGCAGTTACTGGGGCAGGGTGGTGTCCTACGAGCAGTACTTC. Translated, it gives CASSYWGRVVSYEQYF.

This clone appeared a few times. V usage is TRBV7-3 and J usage is TRBJ2-7, with 14 positions matching TRBD2. Unmatched junction bases numbered 1, after V lost 1 base and J lost 5 bases. The length of the CDR3 is 15 residues. Germline V lookup: CDR1 SGHTA, CDR2 FQGTGA. The CDR3 here is CASSLMGLAGDEQYF. As DNA, the CDR3 is TGTGCCAGCAGCTTAATGGGACTAGCGGGAGACGAGCAGTACTTC.

The genes are TRBV7-9 and TRBJ2-3; D remains unclear. V gave up 4 bases and J gave up 3 bases, with 17 bases separating them. Per germline, CDR1 SEHNR and CDR2 FQNEAQ (reference sequence). The CDR3 extends over 16 amino acids. Here the CDR3 DNA reads TGTGCCAGCAGCTCAACTTACTCGGGTGATACAGATACGCAGTATTTT. Translation: CASSSTYSGDTDTQYF.

The V and J genes are TRBV4-2 and TRBJ2-1; 9 nucleotides align to TRBD1. Germline-derived CDR1 and CDR2 are LGHNA and YNFKEQ. With 5 bases clipped from V and 4 bases from J, the junction kept 6 bases outside the gene matches. The CDR3 contains 15 residues. CDR3 sequence (DNA): TGTGCCAGCAGCTTGGGACAGGGCGGGTACAATGAGCAGTTCTTC. Translation gives CASSLGQGGYNEQFF.

This clone was counted only a few times. CDR3 sequence (DNA): TGTGCCAGCAGTGGCTATGGCTACACCTTC. Its translation is CASSGYGYTF. This sequence joins TRBV6-7 and TRBJ1-2; no firm D call. TRBV6-7 qualifies as an ORF whose function is uncertain. V lost 5 bases and J 4 bases, leaving 2 bases between the germline ends. The CDR3 length is 10 residues.

The chain uses TRBV27 and TRBJ2-3, with TRBD1 matching over 8 bases. Looked up from germline, CDR1 is MNHEY and CDR2 is SMNVEV (reference sequence). The V and J ends lost 6 bases and 2 bases, in that order; junction bases with no gene match: 4. The CDR3 contains 14 residues. The CDR3 loop is CASSPDRVTDTQYF. The DNA of the CDR3 is TGTGCCAGCAGCCCGGACAGGGTCACAGATACGCAGTATTTT.

The V and J genes are TRBV7-4 and TRBJ1-5; maybe TRBD1 (5 bases). The CDR3 has 16 amino acids. The V end was cut by 2 bases, the J end by 3 bases, with 14 bases between. Germline values: CDR1 SGHVT, CDR2 SQSDAQ. Here the CDR3 reads CASSLRGRRDNQPQHF. The CDR3 coding sequence is TGTGCCAGCAGCTTAAGGGGAAGGAGGGACAATCAGCCCCAGCATTTT.

The rearrangement uses TRBV27 and TRBJ2-7, with D tentatively TRBD1 or TRBD2 (5 bases each). In germline, CDR1 is MNHEY, CDR2 SMNVEV (reference sequence). This CDR3 comprises 14 residues. The V and J ends lost 5 bases and 1 base respectively, with 12 bases between them. CDR3 nucleotides: TGTGCCAGCAGTGTACCGGGGCTATCCTACGAGCAGTACTTC. Amino acids: CASSVPGLSYEQYF.

The chain uses TRBV15 and TRBJ2-7; 7 bases line up with TRBD1. From germline, CDR1 is LNHNV and CDR2 YYDKDF (reference sequence). The V and J ends lost 2 bases and 4 bases, in that order; junction bases with no gene match: 5. This CDR3 has 14 amino acids. The CDR3 region is CATSRSVQGYEQYF. The CDR3, as DNA: TGTGCCACCAGCAGATCTGTACAGGGGTACGAGCAGTACTTC.

The chain links TRBV27 to TRBJ2-7; D may correspond to TRBD1 or TRBD2 (5 bases each). The CDR3 has 15 amino acids. V lost 4 bases, J lost 5 bases, and 18 bases lay in between. Germline assignment: CDR1 MNHEY and CDR2 SMNVEV (reference sequence). CDR3 nucleotides: TGTGCCAGCAGTTGGGGCCCCGAGGGCGTCCACGAGCAGTACTTC. Translated: CASSWGPEGVHEQYF.

This chain links TRBV7-4 with TRBJ1-1, with TRBD1 identical over 8 bases. The V gene end was trimmed by 5 bases and the J gene end by 11 bases; junction bases not matched to a gene: 10. The CDR3 length is 13 residues. Germline CDR1 and CDR2: SGHVT and SQSDAQ. The CDR3 sequence is CASSQTGAGTAFF. The CDR3 nucleotides read TGTGCCAGCAGCCAGACAGGGGCCGGCACGGCTTTCTTT.

This sequence joins TRBV19 and TRBJ1-5; no clear D. V lost 4 bases to trimming and J lost 0 bases, with 19 bases between them. Per the germline V gene, CDR1 is LNHDA and CDR2 is SQIVND (reference sequence). The CDR3 totals 18 residues. The CDR3 spells CASSRLFNALNSNQPQHF. CDR3 DNA: TGTGCCAGTAGTAGGCTATTTAATGCCTTAAATAGCAATCAGCCCCAGCATTTT.

This chain connects TRBV11-2 to TRBJ2-3, with D uncertain. This CDR3 contains 14 residues. Germline-derived CDR1 and CDR2 are SGHAT and FQNNGV. V lost 10 bases and J 3 bases, leaving 17 bases between the germline ends. The CDR3 nucleotides read TGTGCCACCGCCCTAGGATGGGGAACAGATACGCAGTATTTT. As protein: CATALGWGTDTQYF.

This clone was seen a handful of times. The chain joins TRBV10-3 to TRBJ2-3; possibly TRBD2 for D (6 bases). V was shortened by 6 bases and J by 7 bases, with 14 bases between the two germline ends. The CDR3 runs 13 residues. Per germline, CDR1 ENHRY and CDR2 SYGVKD. CDR3 in DNA: TGTGCCATCAGGCGGGGCGCGGGCCATACGCAGTATTTT. Protein: CAIRRGAGHTQYF.

The V call is TRBV19, the J call TRBJ1-6; D is uncertain. CDR3 length: 13 residues. Per germline, CDR1 LNHDA and CDR2 SQIVND (reference sequence). The ends were cut back, 5 bases at V and 7 bases at J, with 9 bases in the middle. The CDR3 region is CASSASGNSPLHF. The CDR3 DNA follows: TGTGCCAGTAGTGCCTCGGGGAATTCACCCCTCCACTTT.

The chain recombines TRBV4-1 with TRBJ2-7; weak D call: TRBD1 (6 bases). Trimming took 0 bases from V and 6 from J, leaving 15 bases between them. Germline lookup yields CDR1 MGHRA and CDR2 YSYEKL. This CDR3 has 15 residues. The CDR3 nucleotides read TGCGCCAGCAGCCAAGATGGGCAGGGGTCAGTCGAGCAGTACTTC. Translation gives CASSQDGQGSVEQYF.

The CDR3 loop is CASPRRHHYEQYF. CDR3 nucleotide sequence: TGCGCCAGCCCCAGGCGTCACCATTACGAGCAGTACTTC. The chain carries TRBV5-1 and TRBJ2-5; D not resolved. The DNA end is more similar to TRBJ2-7, so the J call may be wrong. Germline lookup yields CDR1 SGHRS and CDR2 YFSETQ. The length of the CDR3 is 13 residues.

V usage is TRBV5-1 and J usage is TRBJ1-1, with unresolved D. CDR3 length: 14 residues. The V gene's germline CDR1 is SGHRS and CDR2 YFSETQ. The germline V and J ends were trimmed by 0 bases and 3 bases, with 9 bases remaining between them. The CDR3 sequence is CASSLGSTYTEAFF. DNA of the CDR3: TGCGCCAGCAGCTTGGGTAGCACCTACACTGAAGCTTTCTTT.

This chain uses TRBV28 with TRBJ1-2; 8 bases fit TRBD1. V was clipped by 4 bases and J by 5 bases; unmatched bases: 6. The CDR3 is 14 residues long. CDR1 and CDR2 (germline): MDHEN, SYDVKM. The CDR3 coding sequence is TGTGCCAGCAGTTCCGGGACAGGACCTTATGGCTACACCTTC. It yields the protein CASSSGTGPYGYTF.

V gene TRBV6-6 combines with J gene TRBJ2-1; possibly TRBD1 for D (6 bases). The ends were cut back, 4 bases at V and 9 bases at J, with 19 bases in the middle. This CDR3 region has 15 residues. The V gene's germline CDR1 is MNHNY and CDR2 SVGAGI (reference sequence). The CDR3 coding sequence is TGTGCCAGCAGTTCGACACGCTACAGGGTGGGTGAGCAGTTCTTC. Its translation: CASSSTRYRVGEQFF.

The chain employs TRBV11-2 and TRBJ2-1, with D maybe TRBD1 (5 bases). Germline CDR1 is SGHAT and CDR2 is FQNNGV. The CDR3 has 15 residues. The V gene lost 3 bases and the J gene lost 4 bases, with 13 bases spanning the gap. CDR3 coding DNA: TGTGCCAGCAGCTTCATAGGGGAAAGTTACAATGAGCAGTTCTTC. Its translation: CASSFIGESYNEQFF. Together with reference TRBV11-2 and TRBJ2-1, the CDR3 gives the full variable domain: EAGVAQSPRYKIIEKRQSVAFWCNPISGHATLYWYQQILGQGPKLLIQFQNNGVVDDSQLPKDRFSAERLKGVDSTLKIQPAKLEDSAVYLCASSFIGESYNEQFFGPGTRLTVL.

The chain couples TRBV29-1 to TRBJ2-7; 14 nucleotides line up with TRBD2. V lost 5 bases, J lost 3 bases, and 15 bases stayed unmatched. Germline V gene sequence: CDR1 SQVTM, CDR2 ANQGSEA. CDR3 length: 18 amino acids. The CDR3 loop is CSVNLPGTSGSVGYEQYF. The CDR3 DNA reads as TGCAGCGTTAATCTCCCCGGGACTAGCGGGAGTGTTGGCTACGAGCAGTACTTC.

The rearrangement links TRBV27 to TRBJ2-1, with TRBD2 as a possible D gene (5 bases). Deletions cut 6 bases from V and 0 bases from J, with 18 bases between. The CDR3 has 17 amino acids. Germline lookup yields CDR1 MNHEY and CDR2 SMNVEV (reference sequence). As DNA, the CDR3 is TGTGCCAGCAGCCCTCGGCCCAGCGGCCACTCCTACAATGAGCAGTTCTTC. Translation: CASSPRPSGHSYNEQFF.

This clone has more than one count but fewer than ten. The chain couples TRBV28 to TRBJ1-2; D uncertain. Germline CDR1 is MDHEN and CDR2 is SYDVKM. The CDR3 runs to 11 residues. V lost 6 bases and J lost 7, with 9 bases in between. CDR3 sequence reads: CASRLGPGYTF. For the CDR3, the DNA is TGTGCCAGCAGACTAGGCCCTGGCTACACCTTC.

In its sample, this clone was seen a few times. The chain recombines TRBV6-1 with TRBJ2-7; 11 bases are a match to TRBD2. The CDR3 consists of 15 residues. After removal of 6 bases from V and 2 bases from J, the junction contained 6 bases not matched to a gene. Germline-derived CDR1 and CDR2 are MNHNS and SASEGT. In DNA form, the CDR3 reads TGTGCCAGCAGGAAGGGACTAGCGGTTACCTACGAGCAGTACTTC. Translated, it gives CASRKGLAVTYEQYF.